The 28 T cell receptor beta chains in this list originate from one sample, sequenced in a study of read filtering for tumor transcriptome and immune sequencing. Molecular barcoded adaptors covering alpha/delta and beta/gamma chains were used on about 390 ng RNA. TCRdb reanalysed the reads using MiXCR and keeps one entry per CDR3 protein. The data show approximately 150,000 distinct CDR3 sequences, less than 15% seen once. The material sequenced was a population of CD138-negative cells sorted from bone marrow. These receptors all come from a donor over 35 with multiple myeloma.

This clonotype occurred many times. The chain links TRBV11-2 to TRBJ2-1; 9 nucleotides align to TRBD2. The CDR3 runs 16 residues. With V trimmed by 1 base and J by 8 bases, 9 bases remained unmatched. Germline V gives CDR1 SGHAT, CDR2 FQNNGV. The chain's CDR3 is CASSLGWREGPDEQFF. CDR3 nucleotides: TGTGCCAGCAGCTTAGGATGGCGGGAGGGCCCCGATGAGCAGTTCTTC. Together with reference TRBV11-2 and TRBJ2-1, the CDR3 gives the full variable domain: EAGVAQSPRYKIIEKRQSVAFWCNPISGHATLYWYQQILGQGPKLLIQFQNNGVVDDSQLPKDRFSAERLKGVDSTLKIQPAKLEDSAVYLCASSLGWREGPDEQFFGPGTRLTVL.

The rearrangement links TRBV7-3 to TRBJ2-2; D is uncertain. The CDR3 sequence is 16 residues long. V dropped 6 bases and J dropped 0 bases, with 14 bases sitting between them. From germline, CDR1 is SGHTA and CDR2 FQGTGA. CDR3 nucleotides: TGTGCCAGCAGTAAGGGCCTCTACGCGAACACCGGGGAGCTGTTTTTT. This gives the protein CASSKGLYANTGELFF.

The table lists this clonotype with many counts. This chain uses TRBV5-1 with TRBJ2-2; maybe TRBD1 (6 bases). The germline V and J ends were trimmed by 1 base and 6 bases, with 13 bases remaining between them. The CDR3 is 15 amino acids. The germline gives CDR1 SGHRS, CDR2 YFSETQ. CDR3 sequence: CASSLTRGGAGELFF. DNA for the CDR3: TGCGCCAGCAGCTTGACGAGAGGGGGAGCCGGGGAGCTGTTTTTT. Full variable domain (remainder filled in from reference TRBV5-1 and TRBJ2-2): KAGVTQTPRYLIKTRGQQVTLSCSPISGHRSVSWYQQTPGQGLQFLFEYFSETQRNKGNFPGRFSGRQFSNSRSEMNVSTLELGDSALYLCASSLTRGGAGELFFGEGSRLTVL.

Notes on this clonotype: It is likely a read error: a sequence one base away is far more abundant. This chain links TRBV6-5 with TRBJ2-5; D not resolved. This CDR3 is 16 amino acids long. CDR1 and CDR2 (germline): MNHEY, SVGAGI. The CDR3 reads CAISESSFSSQETRYF. CDR3 sequence (DNA): TGTGCCATCAGTGAGTCCTCCTTTAGCAGTCAAGAGACCCGGTACTTC.

This clonotype occurred many times. This chain uses TRBV15 with TRBJ2-1; D is possibly TRBD1 (5 bases). The germline gives CDR1 LNHNV, CDR2 YYDKDF (reference sequence). Trimming pared 5 bases from V and 2 bases from J, leaving 7 bases between. The CDR3 is 13 amino acids. The CDR3 protein is CATSPTAYNEQFF. CDR3 in DNA: TGTGCCACCAGCCCGACAGCCTACAATGAGCAGTTCTTC.

This clonotype was seen ten or more times. The CDR3 loop reads CSVEGGDKTYNEQFF. CDR3 bases: TGCAGCGTTGAAGGGGGGGACAAGACCTACAATGAGCAGTTCTTC. The V gene is TRBV29-1, the J gene TRBJ2-1; perhaps D is TRBD1 or TRBD2 (6 bases each). This CDR3 comprises 15 residues. Looked up from germline, CDR1 is SQVTM and CDR2 is ANQGSEA. The germline V and J ends were trimmed by 1 base and 2 bases, with 12 bases remaining between them.

This clonotype appeared many times. The chain employs TRBV3-1 and TRBJ1-4; D unresolved. V was cut by 2 bases and J by 7 bases, with 2 bases left in between. Germline V gene data show CDR1 as LGHDT and CDR2 as YNNKEL (reference sequence). The CDR3 has 11 residues. CDR3: CASSQFEKLFF. The DNA of the CDR3 is TGTGCCAGCAGCCAATTTGAAAAACTGTTTTTT.

This clonotype was seen ten or more times. V is TRBV7-6 and J is TRBJ2-3; D is perhaps TRBD1 (6 bases). The germline V gene encodes CDR1 SGHVS and CDR2 FNYEAQ. The CDR3 has 14 residues. Trimming took off 2 bases at V and 6 bases at J, with 12 bases between the two ends. CDR3 sequence (DNA): TGTGCCAGCAGCTTAAGTGGGGGCAGGGATACGCAGTATTTT. It translates to CASSLSGGRDTQYF.

This clonotype was observed many times. The chain uses TRBV14 and TRBJ1-1; D is unresolved. The CDR3 covers 14 residues. V gave up 2 bases and J gave up 0 bases, with 7 bases separating them. The V gene's germline CDR1 is SGHDN and CDR2 FVKESK. Here the CDR3 DNA reads TGTGCCAGCAGCCAAAGGGCCCTGAACACTGAAGCTTTCTTT. Residues: CASSQRALNTEAFF.

This clonotype was observed at least ten times. V and J are TRBV12-3 or TRBV12-4 and TRBJ2-1; D is undetermined. The V and J ends lost 3 bases and 5 bases respectively, with 8 bases between them. CDR3 length equals 13 residues. CDR3 sequence reads: CASSLGSNNEQFF. CDR3 bases: TGTGCCAGCAGTTTGGGCAGTAACAATGAGCAGTTCTTC.

This clonotype was counted many times. The rearrangement joins TRBV24-1 to TRBJ2-4; D is unclear. V was shortened by 4 bases and J by 7 bases, with 13 bases between the two germline ends. This CDR3 spans 14 amino acids. Germline V gene data show CDR1 as KGHDR and CDR2 as SFDVKD. CDR3 protein: CATSEMSVRNIQYF. The CDR3 DNA follows: TGTGCCACCAGTGAAATGAGCGTAAGGAACATTCAGTACTTC.

This clonotype was counted many times. The V and J genes are TRBV3-1 and TRBJ2-1; 7 nucleotides align to TRBD2. The trim removed 3 bases at V and 7 bases at J, leaving 0 bases unmatched. The germline CDR1 and CDR2 sequences are LGHDT and YNNKEL (reference sequence). The CDR3 runs 12 residues. The CDR3: CASSHSGNEQFF. In nucleotides, the CDR3 is TGTGCCAGCAGCCATAGCGGGAATGAGCAGTTCTTC.

This clonotype appeared many times. V is TRBV7-9 and J is TRBJ2-1, with no clear D. V was pared by 5 bases and J by 6 bases, with 11 bases between. The CDR3 runs to 13 residues. Germline lookup yields CDR1 SEHNR and CDR2 FQNEAQ (reference sequence). The chain's CDR3 is CASSQSGTNEQFF. The CDR3, as DNA: TGTGCCAGCAGCCAATCAGGAACCAATGAGCAGTTCTTC.

This clonotype appeared many times. J is TRBJ1-2 and V is TRBV4-1; 7 bases map to TRBD1. The germline V gene has CDR1 MGHRA and CDR2 YSYEKL. CDR3 length: 11 residues. V was clipped by 1 base and J by 14 bases; unmatched bases: 4. This chain's CDR3 is CASSQGGQSTF. CDR3 bases: TGCGCCAGCAGCCAAGGGGGACAGTCGACCTTC.

Ten or more counts support this clonotype. This chain connects TRBV6-5 to TRBJ2-6, with D maybe TRBD1 (5 bases). Germline V gene lookup returns CDR1 MNHEY and CDR2 SVGAGI. The CDR3 has 13 amino acids. The ends were cut back, 11 bases at V and 2 bases at J, with 10 bases in the middle. The CDR3 is CAVKGTGANVLTF. The CDR3 DNA reads as TGTGCCGTCAAGGGGACTGGGGCCAACGTCCTGACTTTC.

This clonotype was counted a few times. The junction departs from the called germline gene at one end, perhaps through a read error. The chain carries TRBV20-1 and TRBJ2-1, with 13 bases fitting TRBD2. The CDR3 extends over 15 amino acids. Germline V gene sequence: CDR1 DFQATT, CDR2 SNEGSKA (reference sequence). CDR3 nucleotides: TGCAGTGCTTCCGGGACTAGCGGGACCCGGAGTGAGCAGTTCTTT. Translation: CSASGTSGTRSEQFF.

There are many counts of this clonotype. This chain joins TRBV6-1 and TRBJ2-5; 7 nucleotides line up with TRBD1. Germline loops: CDR1 MNHNS, CDR2 SASEGT. The CDR3 extends over 13 amino acids. Trimming at V came to 4 bases and at J to 5 bases, leaving 4 bases not matched to a gene. CDR3 in DNA: TGTGCCAGCAGTGGAGGGGGCAGGGAGACCCAGTACTTC. Its translation: CASSGGGRETQYF.

About this clonotype itself: A read error may explain this, as a much larger clone is one base away. The chain is built from TRBV7-2 and TRBJ2-7; D remains ambiguous. Germline values: CDR1 SGHTA, CDR2 FQGNSA. The CDR3 contains 14 residues. CDR3 in amino acids: CASSPSRFSNEQYF. The DNA of the CDR3 is TGTGCCAGCAGCCCCTCGAGATTCTCCAACGAGCAGTACTTC.

This clonotype was observed a handful of times. This rearrangement joins TRBV7-9 to TRBJ2-7, with D possibly being TRBD1 (6 bases). Per the germline V gene, CDR1 is SEHNR and CDR2 is FQNEAQ (reference sequence). V was clipped by 0 bases and J by 4 bases, with 16 bases between them. The CDR3 consists of 16 residues. CDR3 sequence (DNA): TGTGCCAGCAGCTTAGCGCTGGGGCAGGGGTCATACGAGCAGTACTTC. Its translation: CASSLALGQGSYEQYF.

The sample holds many counts of this clonotype. This rearrangement joins TRBV13 to TRBJ2-3, with D perhaps matching TRBD2 (6 bases). Trimming removed 3 bases at V and 0 bases at J, with 19 bases between. Germline V CDR1 and CDR2: PRHDT, FYEKMQ (reference sequence). The CDR3 consists of 18 residues. The chain's CDR3 is CASSFRTTPSGSTDTQYF. In DNA, the CDR3 is TGTGCCAGCAGCTTCCGGACTACCCCGTCGGGTAGCACAGATACGCAGTATTTT.

This clonotype was recorded at least ten times. The chain combines TRBV6-2 or TRBV6-3 with TRBJ2-7; D possibly corresponds to TRBD2 (5 bases). Per the germline V gene, CDR1 is MNHEY and CDR2 is SVGEGT. V gave up 7 bases and J gave up 2 bases, with 18 bases separating them. The CDR3 loop spans 15 amino acids. CDR3 sequence reads: CASTLDPVGAYEQYF. The DNA of the CDR3 is TGTGCCAGCACCCTGGACCCGGTCGGGGCCTACGAGCAGTACTTC.

There are many counts of this clonotype. This sequence joins TRBV24-1 and TRBJ2-2; 7 nucleotides align to TRBD1. The germline CDR1 and CDR2 sequences are KGHDR and SFDVKD. The V and J ends lost 9 bases and 5 bases, in that order; junction bases with no gene match: 11. CDR3 size: 15 residues. The CDR3 region is CATSKRTGETGELFF. The CDR3 DNA sequence: TGTGCCACCTCCAAGAGGACAGGTGAAACCGGGGAGCTGTTTTTT.

This clonotype was seen at least ten times. V usage is TRBV12-3 or TRBV12-4 and J usage is TRBJ1-6; D unresolved. Trimming stripped 5 bases from V and 6 bases from J, with 11 bases between. The CDR3 is 14 residues long. The CDR3 DNA is TGTGCCAGCAGTCCGGGCGGTAGTAATTCACCCCTCCACTTT. It translates to CASSPGGSNSPLHF.

This clonotype was recorded many times. The chain joins TRBV20-1 to TRBJ2-1; 11 nucleotides line up with TRBD2. Trimming cost V 6 bases and J 2 bases; bases outside gene matches: 6. The CDR3 runs to 15 residues. The germline V gene encodes CDR1 DFQATT and CDR2 SNEGSKA (reference sequence). This chain's CDR3 is CSADPGLAAYNEQFF. In DNA form, the CDR3 reads TGCAGTGCGGATCCGGGACTAGCGGCCTACAATGAGCAGTTCTTC.

The chain carries TRBV5-1 and TRBJ1-2; 9 bases are shared with TRBD1. The CDR3 is 16 residues long. Germline V gene sequence: CDR1 SGHRS, CDR2 YFSETQ. The V gene end was trimmed by 4 bases and the J gene end by 3 bases; junction bases not matched to a gene: 10. CDR3 coding DNA: TGCGCCAGCAGCCCAACAACAGGGGGCGACTACTATGGCTACACCTTC. Amino acids: CASSPTTGGDYYGYTF.

This clonotype was detected only a few times. The chain has TRBV7-8 and TRBJ1-5, with D possibly being TRBD1 (6 bases). The CDR3 has 16 amino acids. Trimming pared 0 bases from V and 0 bases from J, leaving 9 bases between. Germline lookup yields CDR1 SGHVS and CDR2 FQNEAQ. CDR3: CASSLAGHRSNQPQHF. CDR3 coding DNA: TGTGCCAGCAGCTTAGCGGGACATCGTAGCAATCAGCCCCAGCATTTT.

Note on this clonotype: This may be a read error, as it is one base from a much larger clone. The gene calls are TRBV29-1 and TRBJ1-4; D gene ambiguous. CDR1 is SQVTM and CDR2 is ANQGSEA in the germline V gene. Trimming removed 7 bases at V and 7 bases at J, with 10 bases between. This CDR3 comprises 11 residues. For the CDR3, the DNA is TGCAGCGGTCATAATGGTGAAAAACTGTTTTTT. It specifies CSGHNGEKLFF. Full variable domain (rest looked up from reference TRBV29-1 and TRBJ1-4): SAVISQKPSRDICQRGTSLTIQCQVDSQVTMMFWYRQQPGQSLTLIATANQGSEATYESGFVIDKFPISRPNLTFSTLTVSNMSPEDSSIYLCSGHNGEKLFFGSGTQLSVL.

In its sample, this clonotype was seen a few times. The chain carries TRBV29-1 and TRBJ2-5; D is undetermined. The germline gives CDR1 SQVTM, CDR2 ANQGSEA. This CDR3 is built from 13 residues. Trimming left V 2 bases short and J 1 base short, with 8 bases between. CDR3 DNA sequence: TGCAGCGTTGAAAGGGCAGTCCAAGAGACCCAGTACTTC. Amino acids: CSVERAVQETQYF.